The T cell receptor beta chain under discussion was sequenced for a study of OX40 agonist ivuxolimab in advanced cancers. Background on the study: Participants averaged around 60 years of age (range about 23 to 79) and were around 83% male.

Overall study results and limits: Low normalized T-cell clonal expansion was also seen in some nonresponders.

About this clone itself: Its antigen remains unknown.

Using immunoSEQ multiplex PCR, the repertoire was profiled, and TCRdb retains in-frame clones only, with some absent. The sample shows about 77,000 clones, roughly 91% of them seen only once. V shed 6 bases and J 13 bases; nucleotides not matched to a gene: 4. CDR1 and CDR2 from the germline V gene are MNHEY and SVGAGI. This CDR3 is 11 amino acids long. This chain links TRBV6-5 with TRBJ2-7; 12 positions agree with TRBD2. This clonotype was obtained from an adult with an advanced solid tumor such as melanoma, head and neck, liver or kidney cancer. The material sequenced was CD4+ or CD8+ T cells sorted from blood, taken in a trial of the OX40 agonist ivuxolimab. The CDR3 protein is CASRTSGSFYF. The CDR3 bases are TGTGCCAGCAGGACTAGCGGGAGTTTTTACTTC.